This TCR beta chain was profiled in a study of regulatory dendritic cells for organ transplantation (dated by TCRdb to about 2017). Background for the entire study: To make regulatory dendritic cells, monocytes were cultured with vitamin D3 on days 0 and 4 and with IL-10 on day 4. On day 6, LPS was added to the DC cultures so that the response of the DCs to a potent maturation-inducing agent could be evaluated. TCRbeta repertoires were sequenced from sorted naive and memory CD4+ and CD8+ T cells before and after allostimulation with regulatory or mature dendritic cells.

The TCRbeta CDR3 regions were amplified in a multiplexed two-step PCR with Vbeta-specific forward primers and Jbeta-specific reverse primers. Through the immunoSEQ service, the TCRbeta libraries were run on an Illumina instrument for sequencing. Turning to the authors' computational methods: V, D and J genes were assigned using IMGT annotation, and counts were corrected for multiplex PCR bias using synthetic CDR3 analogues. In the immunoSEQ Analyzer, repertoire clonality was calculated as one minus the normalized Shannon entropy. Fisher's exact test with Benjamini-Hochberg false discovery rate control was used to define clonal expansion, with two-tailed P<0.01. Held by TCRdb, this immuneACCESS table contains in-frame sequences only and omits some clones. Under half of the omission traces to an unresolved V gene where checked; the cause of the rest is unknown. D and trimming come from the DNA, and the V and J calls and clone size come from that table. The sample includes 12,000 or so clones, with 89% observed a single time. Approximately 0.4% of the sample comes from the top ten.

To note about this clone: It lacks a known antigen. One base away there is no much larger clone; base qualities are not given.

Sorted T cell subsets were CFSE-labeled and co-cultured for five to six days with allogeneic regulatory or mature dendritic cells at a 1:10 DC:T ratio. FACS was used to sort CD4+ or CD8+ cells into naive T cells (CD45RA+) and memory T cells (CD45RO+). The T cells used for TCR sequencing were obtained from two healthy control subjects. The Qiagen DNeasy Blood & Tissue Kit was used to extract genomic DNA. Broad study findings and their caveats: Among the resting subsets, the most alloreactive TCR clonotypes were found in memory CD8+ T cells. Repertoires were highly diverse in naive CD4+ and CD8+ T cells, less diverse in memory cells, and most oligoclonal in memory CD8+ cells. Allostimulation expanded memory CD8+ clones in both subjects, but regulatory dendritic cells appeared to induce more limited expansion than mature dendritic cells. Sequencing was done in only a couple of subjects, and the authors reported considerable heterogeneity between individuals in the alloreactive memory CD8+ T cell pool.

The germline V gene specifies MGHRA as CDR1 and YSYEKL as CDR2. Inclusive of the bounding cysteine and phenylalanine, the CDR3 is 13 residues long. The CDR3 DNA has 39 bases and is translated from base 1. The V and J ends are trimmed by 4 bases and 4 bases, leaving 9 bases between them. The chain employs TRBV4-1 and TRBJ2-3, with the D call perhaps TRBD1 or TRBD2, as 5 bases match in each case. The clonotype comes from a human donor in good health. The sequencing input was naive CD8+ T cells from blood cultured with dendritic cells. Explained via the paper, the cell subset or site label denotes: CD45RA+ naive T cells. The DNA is TGCGCCAGCAGCCCCCGGGACGCAGATACGCAGTATTTT. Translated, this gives CASSPRDADTQYF.